This T cell receptor (beta chain) was profiled in a study of graft-versus-host responses after intestinal transplantation. On the study more broadly: Among the recipients, all got anti-thymocyte globulin induction and then tacrolimus and steroids for around three years.

Generated by immunoSEQ multiplex PCR, the TCRdb table keeps only in-frame clones and is missing some. Of tens of thousands of clones listed, 70% to 90% are singletons. The CDR3 contains 14 residues. V lost 6 bases, J lost 5 bases, and 9 bases stayed unmatched. From germline, CDR1 is SNHLY and CDR2 FYNNEI. Study-level points and caveats: Early post-transplant falls in HvG clones accompanied the peak levels of circulating GvH clones. In patients with graft-donor T cell macrochimerism, allograft graft-versus-host to host-versus-graft clonal ratios were high.

Note on this clone: Its antigen is not known.

This clonotype originated in a human patient who received an intestinal transplant, so some T cells may come from the graft donor. The chain joins TRBV2 to TRBJ2-5; 7 bases line up with TRBD1. This material consisted of PBMCs, taken 450 to 480 days after intestinal transplantation. The CDR3 region has the DNA TGTGCCAGCAGCCTACTAACAGGGGAGGAGACCCAGTACTTC. It is translated as CASSLLTGEETQYF.